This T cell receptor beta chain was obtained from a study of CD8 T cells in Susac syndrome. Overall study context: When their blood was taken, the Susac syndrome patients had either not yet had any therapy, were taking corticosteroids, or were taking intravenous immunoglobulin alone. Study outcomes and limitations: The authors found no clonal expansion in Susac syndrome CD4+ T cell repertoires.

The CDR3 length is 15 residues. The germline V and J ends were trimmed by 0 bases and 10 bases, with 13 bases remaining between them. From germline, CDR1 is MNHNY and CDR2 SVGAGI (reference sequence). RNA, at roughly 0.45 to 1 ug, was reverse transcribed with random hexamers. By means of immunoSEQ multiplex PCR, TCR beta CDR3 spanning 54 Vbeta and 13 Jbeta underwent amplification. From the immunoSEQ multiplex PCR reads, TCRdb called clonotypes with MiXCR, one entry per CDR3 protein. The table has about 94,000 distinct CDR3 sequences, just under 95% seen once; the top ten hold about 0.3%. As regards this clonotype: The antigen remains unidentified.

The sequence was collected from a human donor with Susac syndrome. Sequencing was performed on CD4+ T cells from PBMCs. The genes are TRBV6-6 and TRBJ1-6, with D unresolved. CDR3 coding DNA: TGTGCCAGCAGTTACTCGACACAGTTAGGGTCACCCCTCCACTTT. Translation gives CASSYSTQLGSPLHF.